This entry concerns a single T cell receptor (beta chain). Its antigen specificity is not known. No qualities accompany the bases; no much larger clone lies one base away. This specimen comes from a study of CD4 T cells in relation to SARS-CoV-2 and coronaviruses (dated by TCRdb to the early 2020s). Some background on the complete study: In the ViraFEST assay, PBMCs were cultured with antigen for around nine days, after which TCR beta CDR3s were sequenced to identify antigen-specific clonal expansions. An HIV-1 Nef peptide pool or a no-peptide culture served as the negative reference condition. Shared crossreactive spike epitopes were mapped to their HLA restriction using patient-derived lymphoblastoid cell lines. Memory CD4+ T cell crossreactivity between SARS-CoV-2 and common cold coronavirus spike proteins was assessed at the TCR clonotype level in the study. The Adaptive Biotechnologies TCR-sequencing kit was used to sequence samples from three pre-COVID donors and the naive versus memory experiments, while other data came from Illumina-based sequencing. A different, Illumina-based TCR-beta assay was used to sequence expansion assays from other donors in the study. Study-level results and caveats: Since the crossreactivity analysis centred on spike protein, crossreactivity against other viral proteins was not assessed. Small numbers of patients and of tested TCRs limited the study. Compared with monoreactive clones, crossreactive clones had significantly weaker SARS-CoV-2-driven expansion, a result consistent with antigenic imprinting. Roughly 64% of donors had memory CD4+ clonotypes that crossrecognized SARS-CoV-2 and at least one common cold coronavirus spike. Because no donor provided both pre-pandemic and post-infection samples, tracing the source of pre-existing responses was limited.

CD4+ T cells from unexposed donors were collected before the COVID-19 pandemic (2011-2018). After more than 9 days of culture, CD4+ T cells were isolated with the EasySep CD4+ T cell isolation kit. As cell number allowed, CD4+ T cells from unexposed donors were tested for reactivity to SARS-CoV-2 S and N and to four common cold coronavirus spike pools. Each well received millions of PBMCs, cultured in IMDM supplemented with approximately 4.5% human AB serum and around 9 IU/ml IL-2. Half of the culture medium was replaced with fresh IL-2-containing medium on days 3 and 7. In general, every peptide culture condition was set up in three replicate wells. The leukapheresis product used for the unexposed donors was purchased from a commercial source. Ficoll-Paque PLUS gradient centrifugation was used to isolate PBMCs from leukapheresis product or whole blood. PBMCs were either cryopreserved at -140°C or used fresh in the expansion assay. The QIAamp Micro DNA Kit was used to extract genomic DNA from the CD4+ T cells.

The library was prepared using the immunoSEQ multiplex PCR assay. As for the original processing: During preprocessing, nonproductive sequences were removed, as were CDR3s that did not start with C, did not end with F or W, or were shorter than 7 amino acids. Antigen-specific clonotypes were called with the MANAFEST web app on the basis of expansion relative to the reference and to other culture wells. To be counted as positive, a clone had to show significant expansion compared with the reference culture, at an FDR below 0.05, in 2 of 3 replicate wells. A further requirement for positive clones was significant expansion compared with all other tandem wells, along with an odds ratio above 5. CDR3 homology was measured as pairwise Levenshtein distance, computed with the stringdist R package after trimming three terminal residues from each end. This immuneACCESS table, as held by TCRdb, lists in-frame sequences with V and J called but not all clones. Of the missing ones, under half trace to an unresolved V gene in checked studies; the others have no known cause. D and trimming were read from the DNA, whereas the V and J calls and clone size are those reported in that table. This sample comprises about 22,000 clones, roughly 69% of them detected only once. The top ten clonotypes cover around 12% of the sample.

The sequence came from a human donor in good health. Material: CD4+ T cells from PBMCs, cultured in vitro.

The CDR3 in this case is CSASSGSVSGGGDYEQYF. The DNA reads as follows: TGCAGTGCTAGTTCCGGATCGGTTAGCGGAGGGGGGGACTACGAGCAGTACTTC. The rearrangement joined TRBV20-1 to TRBJ2-7, with a tentative D gene TRBD2 over 7 matching bases. Relative to germline, V is 3 bases shorter and J is 3 bases shorter, with 27 bases between their ends. Its CDR3 holds 18 amino acids, cysteine through phenylalanine. Only the CDR3 region is kept as DNA, spanning 54 bases read in frame from base 1. The CDR1 and CDR2 encoded by the germline V gene (reference sequence) are DFQATT and SNEGSKA.